What follows are 29 T cell receptor beta chains derived from one specimen sequenced in a study of CD8+ T cells in alopecia areata. RNA extraction and reverse transcription yielded cDNA as sequencing template. Method: immunoSEQ multiplex PCR; TCRdb's copy keeps in-frame clones and lacks some. The profile shows some 120,000 clones, approximately 47% of them singletons. The sample consisted of NKG2D-low CD8+ T cells sorted from blood. Receptors originate from a human donor with alopecia areata.

The rearrangement joins TRBV10-2 to TRBJ2-1; 9 bases map to TRBD1. From germline, CDR1 is WSHSY and CDR2 SAAADI. The length of the CDR3 is 15 residues. The V gene end was trimmed by 10 bases and the J gene end by 7 bases; junction bases not matched to a gene: 14. In nucleotides, the CDR3 is TGCGCCACCGAGAGTTTGGGGACAGGGAGGAATGAGCAGTTCTTC. Translation gives CATESLGTGRNEQFF.

This clone has only a few counts. V is TRBV11-2 and J is TRBJ1-1, with no clear D. With 7 bases removed from V and 1 base from J, the gap between germline ends came to 10 bases. This CDR3 spans 13 amino acids. Germline CDR1 SGHAT, CDR2 FQNNGV. CDR3 coding DNA: TGTGCCAGCATCCTGGCACGGAACACTGAAGCTTTCTTT. This sequence encodes CASILARNTEAFF.

This chain links TRBV4-1 with TRBJ1-2; unclear D gene. The CDR3 is 14 amino acids. V was trimmed by 1 base and J by 2 bases, leaving 8 bases between them. CDR1 is MGHRA, CDR2 YSYEKL, per germline. CDR3 nucleotide sequence: TGCGCCAGCAGCCAAGTATTGTCGAACTATGGCTACACCTTC. It yields the protein CASSQVLSNYGYTF.

This chain connects TRBV5-6 to TRBJ2-1, with 8 bases fitting TRBD2. CDR1 and CDR2 from the germline V gene are SGHDT and YYEEEE. The CDR3 loop spans 13 amino acids. J gave up 8 bases and V 4 bases, and 5 bases lay outside the gene matches. The CDR3 nucleotides read TGTGCCAGCAGCACCCTAGCGGGCCATGAGCAGTTCTTC. It specifies CASSTLAGHEQFF.

This clone was seen a single time. The chain employs TRBV30 and TRBJ2-1, with 9 bases aligning to TRBD2. The trim removed 1 base at V and 4 bases at J, leaving 11 bases unmatched. Germline CDR1 reads GTSNPN; CDR2 reads SVGIG (reference sequence). This CDR3 has 17 residues. The CDR3 region is CAWSGAEGSGGYNEQFF. In DNA, the CDR3 is TGTGCCTGGAGTGGGGCCGAAGGTAGCGGGGGATACAATGAGCAGTTCTTC.

This clone showed up just a few times. The J gene is TRBJ2-7, the V gene TRBV23-1; D gene unclear. TRBV23-1 is known as an ORF, though its function is uncertain. V lost 7 bases and J lost 6, with 4 bases in between. The CDR3 has 9 amino acids. The CDR3 reads CASTGEQYF. As DNA, the CDR3 is TGCGCCAGCACCGGCGAGCAGTACTTC.

This chain uses TRBV2 with TRBJ2-7; 7 bases are shared with TRBD1. The V gene end was trimmed by 8 bases and the J gene end by 3 bases; junction bases not matched to a gene: 1. CDR1 is SNHLY, CDR2 FYNNEI, per germline. This CDR3 is 11 amino acids long. The CDR3 DNA is TGTGCCAGCGGGACAGACTACGAGCAGTACTTC. Translating gives CASGTDYEQYF. Full variable domain (outside the CDR3, taken from reference TRBV2 and TRBJ2-7): EPEVTQTPSHQVTQMGQEVILRCVPISNHLYFYWYRQILGQKVEFLVSFYNNEISEKSEIFDDQFSVERPDGSNFTLKIRSTKLEDSAMYFCASGTDYEQYFGPGTRLTVT.

This clone was recorded a few times. This chain connects TRBV28 to TRBJ2-5; TRBD1 matches 9 bases. CDR1 and CDR2 (germline): MDHEN, SYDVKM. This CDR3 has 16 amino acids. Trimming removed 6 bases from V and 4 bases from J; junction bases left unmatched: 12. In DNA, the CDR3 is TGTGCCAGCAGACCAGTCGGGACAGGGATTGGAGAGACCCAGTACTTC. It specifies CASRPVGTGIGETQYF. The full variable domain, rest sourced from reference TRBV28 and TRBJ2-5, is DVKVTQSSRYLVKRTGEKVFLECVQDMDHENMFWYRQDPGLGLRLIYFSYDVKMKEKGDIPEGYSVSREKKERFSLILESASTNQTSMYLCASRPVGTGIGETQYFGPGTRLLVL.

This sequence joins TRBV27 and TRBJ1-6; tentatively, D is TRBD1 (6 bases). Trimming took off 6 bases at V and 3 bases at J, with 12 bases between the two ends. The germline V gene has CDR1 MNHEY and CDR2 SMNVEV (reference sequence). The CDR3 length is 15 residues. The CDR3 nucleotides read TGTGCCAGCAGCAGGAAGGACAGCTATAATTCACCCCTCCACTTT. Translated: CASSRKDSYNSPLHF.

For this clone: The same CDR3 arises from other DNA sequences in this sample as well. The genes are TRBV29-1 and TRBJ2-1; the D is unclear. Looked up from germline, CDR1 is SQVTM and CDR2 is ANQGSEA. The CDR3 contains 13 residues. The V gene lost 3 bases and the J gene lost 0 bases, with 6 bases spanning the gap. The CDR3 loop is CSVDGSSYNEQFF. The DNA of the CDR3 is TGCAGCGTTGATGGCAGCTCCTACAATGAGCAGTTCTTC.

This chain connects TRBV29-1 to TRBJ1-4; the D is unclear. The CDR3 runs 12 residues. Germline V gene lookup returns CDR1 SQVTM and CDR2 ANQGSEA. V lost 7 bases and J lost 8, with 14 bases in between. Here the CDR3 DNA reads TGCAGCGCCCTCTTTCTGGGGGAAAAACTGTTTTTT. This translates into CSALFLGEKLFF.

The V and J genes are TRBV27 and TRBJ2-2; D is ambiguous. V shed 8 bases and J shed 2 bases, with 6 bases lying between them. Germline-derived CDR1 and CDR2 are MNHEY and SMNVEV (reference sequence). This CDR3 is built from 12 residues. For the CDR3, the DNA is TGTGCCAGCGGGTATAACACCGGGGAGCTGTTTTTT. It codes for CASGYNTGELFF.

The chain recombines TRBV4-1 with TRBJ1-2, with no clear D. V lost 0 bases and J lost 3, with 5 bases in between. The length of the CDR3 is 13 residues. The germline V gene has CDR1 MGHRA and CDR2 YSYEKL. CDR3 DNA: TGCGCCAGCAGCCAAGAGCTGGACTATGGCTACACCTTC. The encoded protein is CASSQELDYGYTF.

This rearrangement joins TRBV30 to TRBJ2-5, with 10 bases matching TRBD2. The CDR3 loop spans 14 amino acids. The germline V gene encodes CDR1 GTSNPN and CDR2 SVGIG (reference sequence). The ends lost 4 bases at V and 3 bases at J; junction bases unmatched: 5. The CDR3 loop is CAWTSGRAEETQYF. The CDR3 DNA is TGTGCCTGGACAAGCGGGAGGGCTGAAGAGACCCAGTACTTC.

The chain is built from TRBV30 and TRBJ2-1, with D possibly being TRBD2 (5 bases). The CDR3 extends over 14 amino acids. Trimming took off 0 bases at V and 4 bases at J, with 10 bases between the two ends. Germline CDR1 GTSNPN, CDR2 SVGIG (reference sequence). CDR3 bases: TGTGCCTGGAGTGTACTAGATACGTACAATGAGCAGTTCTTC. Translation: CAWSVLDTYNEQFF.

This clone occurred many times. This chain connects TRBV28 to TRBJ1-1, with no clear D. The CDR3 consists of 12 residues. Trimming left V 3 bases short and J 5 bases short, with 7 bases between. The germline gives CDR1 MDHEN, CDR2 SYDVKM. CDR3 sequence: CASSFRGTEAFF. The CDR3, as DNA: TGTGCCAGCAGTTTTAGAGGTACTGAAGCTTTCTTT. The full variable domain, its missing parts supplied by reference TRBV28 and TRBJ1-1, is DVKVTQSSRYLVKRTGEKVFLECVQDMDHENMFWYRQDPGLGLRLIYFSYDVKMKEKGDIPEGYSVSREKKERFSLILESASTNQTSMYLCASSFRGTEAFFGQGTRLTVV.

The rearrangement links TRBV30 to TRBJ2-2; 7 nucleotides line up with TRBD1. This CDR3 comprises 14 residues. Germline V gives CDR1 GTSNPN, CDR2 SVGIG (reference sequence). V was pared by 2 bases and J by 4 bases, with 4 bases of the junction left unmatched. CDR3: CAWSQGQFTGELFF. The CDR3 region has the DNA TGTGCCTGGAGTCAGGGACAGTTCACCGGGGAGCTGTTTTTT.

In its sample, this clone was seen a few times. The genes are TRBV29-1 and TRBJ2-2, with D uncertain. V gave up 4 bases and J gave up 4 bases, with 7 bases separating them. CDR1 SQVTM and CDR2 ANQGSEA come from the germline V gene. This CDR3 has 12 amino acids. CDR3 coding DNA: TGCAGCGTTGTAGCATTCACCGGGGAGCTGTTTTTT. Protein: CSVVAFTGELFF.

The chain joins TRBV5-1 to TRBJ2-1; the D gene is possibly TRBD1 (6 bases). Trimming removed 5 bases from V and 10 bases from J, with 10 bases in between. This CDR3 comprises 11 residues. Germline V CDR1 and CDR2: SGHRS, YFSETQ. CDR3 amino acids: CASRGGNEQFF. CDR3 sequence (DNA): TGCGCCAGCAGAGGGGGAAACGAGCAGTTCTTC.

V usage is TRBV6-5 and J usage is TRBJ2-3; 8 positions match TRBD2. There are 16 residues in the CDR3. V gave up 2 bases and J gave up 2 bases; unmatched junction bases: 6. The germline V gene encodes CDR1 MNHEY and CDR2 SVGAGI. The CDR3 here is CASSYEAGESTDTQYF. CDR3 coding DNA: TGTGCCAGCAGTTACGAAGCGGGGGAATCCACAGATACGCAGTATTTT.

The chain links TRBV29-1 to TRBJ1-1; a weak D match, TRBD1 (6 bases). CDR3 size: 14 residues. Trimming removed 3 bases from V and 3 bases from J, with 14 bases in between. Looked up from germline, CDR1 is SQVTM and CDR2 is ANQGSEA. The CDR3 DNA follows: TGCAGCGTTGAGGGGGGACAAAGGGACACTGAAGCTTTCTTT. It specifies CSVEGGQRDTEAFF.

The rearrangement links TRBV29-1 to TRBJ1-2; 7 positions agree with TRBD1. The trim removed 5 bases at V and 0 bases at J, leaving 9 bases unmatched. Per germline, CDR1 SQVTM and CDR2 ANQGSEA. The CDR3 runs 15 residues. The CDR3 sequence: CSVLFRDRSNYGYTF. CDR3 nucleotide sequence: TGCAGCGTTTTGTTTCGGGACAGATCTAACTATGGCTACACCTTC. The entire variable domain, with the rest obtained from reference TRBV29-1 and TRBJ1-2, is as follows: SAVISQKPSRDICQRGTSLTIQCQVDSQVTMMFWYRQQPGQSLTLIATANQGSEATYESGFVIDKFPISRPNLTFSTLTVSNMSPEDSSIYLCSVLFRDRSNYGYTFGSGTRLTVV.

The chain joins TRBV29-1 to TRBJ2-7; D tentatively reads TRBD1 or TRBD2 (7 bases each). Trimming removed 7 bases at V and 2 bases at J, with 18 bases between. The CDR3 covers 14 residues. Germline CDR1 SQVTM, CDR2 ANQGSEA. The CDR3 DNA follows: TGCAGCGCAGGGGGGGACCACCGAACCTACGAGCAGTACTTC. This encodes CSAGGDHRTYEQYF.

This rearrangement joins TRBV27 to TRBJ2-3, with 10 bases identical to TRBD2. V shed 2 bases and J 3 bases; nucleotides not matched to a gene: 2. CDR1 is MNHEY, CDR2 SMNVEV, per germline (reference sequence). The CDR3 covers 15 residues. DNA of the CDR3: TGTGCCAGCAGTTTACTAGCGGGAGTAACAGATACGCAGTATTTT. Its protein product is CASSLLAGVTDTQYF.

This clone came up a few times. This chain connects TRBV29-1 to TRBJ1-2; no clear D. V lost 5 bases and J lost 8, with 15 bases in between. The germline V gene encodes CDR1 SQVTM and CDR2 ANQGSEA. CDR3 length: 12 residues. In DNA form, the CDR3 reads TGCAGCGTTCCCGGGCCCCTTGCAGGCTACACCTTC. This translates into CSVPGPLAGYTF.

The CDR3 spells CASSPAGRTGSYEQYF. The DNA of the CDR3 is TGTGCCAGCAGCCCCGCAGGGAGAACAGGTTCCTACGAGCAGTACTTC. The chain is built from TRBV9 and TRBJ2-7, with D perhaps given as TRBD1 or TRBD2 (5 bases each). There are 16 residues in the CDR3. Trimming shortened V by 4 bases and J by 1 base, and 18 bases separated the two germline ends. CDR1 and CDR2 (germline): SGDLS, YYNGEE.

The V and J genes are TRBV9 and TRBJ1-2, with D maybe TRBD1 (6 bases). The germline CDR1 and CDR2 sequences are SGDLS and YYNGEE. This CDR3 is 13 amino acids long. V lost 3 bases and J 5 bases, leaving 11 bases between the germline ends. CDR3 nucleotides: TGTGCCAGCAGCGCGGGGGCCGTTTATGGCTACACCTTC. It yields the protein CASSAGAVYGYTF.

This clone was seen more than once but under ten times. The chain joins TRBV29-1 to TRBJ1-1; 7 bases match TRBD1. CDR3 length equals 10 residues. J lost 11 bases, V lost 5 bases, and 5 bases had no gene match. CDR1 is SQVTM, CDR2 ANQGSEA, per germline. The CDR3 DNA sequence: TGCAGCGTTCAACAGGGGTTGGCTTTCTTT. This sequence encodes CSVQQGLAFF.

This chain uses TRBV30 with TRBJ1-1, with D hard to call. The V end was cut by 1 base, the J end by 7 bases, with 10 bases between. Germline V gene sequence: CDR1 GTSNPN, CDR2 SVGIG (reference sequence). The CDR3 is made up of 12 amino acids. This CDR3 is CAWSATAGEAFF. CDR3 nucleotide sequence: TGTGCCTGGAGTGCGACCGCGGGTGAAGCTTTCTTT. The full variable domain, its missing parts supplied by reference TRBV30 and TRBJ1-1, is SQTIHQWPATLVQPVGSPLSLECTVEGTSNPNLYWYRQAAGRGLQLLFYSVGIGQISSEVPQNLSASRPQDRQFILSSKKLLLSDSGFYLCAWSATAGEAFFGQGTRLTVV.